Listed below are T cell receptor beta chains from one sample, sequenced in a study of OX40 agonist ivuxolimab in advanced cancers. The data were produced by immunoSEQ multiplex PCR, yet TCRdb's version contains in-frame clones alone and is incomplete. Here the sample spans 83,000 or so clones, approximately 84% being singletons. The sequencing here drew on CD4+ or CD8+ T cells sorted from blood, taken in a trial of the OX40 agonist ivuxolimab. These TCRs come from an adult with an advanced solid tumor such as melanoma, head and neck, liver or kidney cancer. The CDR3 runs from the conserved cysteine through the conserved F or W. The D gene is left open where the match is weak. Clone size appears in some rows only: once, few, many, or a class for an expanded clone.

d_call: .
v_call: TRBV5-4
j_call: TRBJ2-5
clone_size: .
cdr3_aa: CASSLAGIGETQYF
cdr3_nt: TGTGCCAGCAGCTTGGCAGGGATAGGAGAGACCCAGTACTTC

d_call: .
v_call: TRBV11-3
j_call: TRBJ2-3
clone_size: .
cdr3_aa: CASSLGEQHTQYF
cdr3_nt: TGTGCCAGCAGCTTAGGGGAACAGCATACGCAGTATTTT

d_call: TRBD1
v_call: TRBV19
j_call: TRBJ1-5
clone_size: once
cdr3_aa: CASSMLGQGEQPQHF
cdr3_nt: TGTGCCAGTAGTATGCTGGGACAGGGGGAACAGCCCCAGCATTTT

d_call: .
v_call: TRBV11-3
j_call: TRBJ1-3
clone_size: once
cdr3_aa: CASSLYSEGFSGNTIYF
cdr3_nt: TGTGCCAGCAGCTTATACTCGGAGGGCTTCTCTGGAAACACCATATATTTT

d_call: .
v_call: TRBV6-5
j_call: TRBJ2-1
clone_size: few
cdr3_aa: CASSLTLQTEQFF
cdr3_nt: TGTGCCAGCAGTCTTACCCTTCAGACAGAGCAGTTCTTC

d_call: TRBD1
v_call: TRBV7-9
j_call: TRBJ1-5
clone_size: once
cdr3_aa: CASSPGGNQPQHF
cdr3_nt: TGTGCCAGCAGCCCAGGGGGGAATCAGCCCCAGCATTTT

d_call: .
v_call: TRBV5-1
j_call: TRBJ2-3
clone_size: once
cdr3_aa: CASSIQGADTQYF
cdr3_nt: TGCGCCAGCAGCATCCAGGGTGCGGATACGCAGTATTTT

d_call: .
v_call: TRBV7-2
j_call: TRBJ2-4
clone_size: .
cdr3_aa: CASSLERLAKNIQYF
cdr3_nt: TGTGCCAGCAGCTTAGAAAGATTAGCCAAAAACATTCAGTACTTC

d_call: .
v_call: TRBV4-1
j_call: TRBJ1-3
clone_size: .
cdr3_aa: CASSQESRAGNTIYF
cdr3_nt: TGCGCCAGCAGCCAAGAGTCCAGGGCTGGAAACACCATATATTTT

d_call: .
v_call: TRBV30
j_call: TRBJ1-2
clone_size: .
cdr3_aa: CAWGGGGYGYTF
cdr3_nt: TGTGCCTGGGGAGGGGGAGGGTATGGCTACACCTTC

d_call: TRBD1
v_call: TRBV15
j_call: TRBJ2-3
clone_size: .
cdr3_aa: CATRRQGGGDTQYF
cdr3_nt: TGTGCCACCAGGAGACAGGGGGGAGGAGATACGCAGTATTTT

d_call: .
v_call: TRBV27
j_call: TRBJ2-1
clone_size: .
cdr3_aa: CASSLWGSGNEQFF
cdr3_nt: TGTGCCAGCAGTTTATGGGGGTCCGGAAATGAGCAGTTCTTC

d_call: .
v_call: TRBV6-5
j_call: TRBJ2-7
clone_size: .
cdr3_aa: CASSQTWGSYEQYF
cdr3_nt: TGTGCCAGCAGTCAAACTTGGGGCTCCTACGAGCAGTACTTC

d_call: .
v_call: TRBV9
j_call: TRBJ2-5
clone_size: .
cdr3_aa: CASSPQGRKETQYF
cdr3_nt: TGTGCCAGCAGCCCCCAGGGAAGAAAAGAGACCCAGTACTTC

d_call: .
v_call: TRBV7-3
j_call: TRBJ2-7
clone_size: many
cdr3_aa: CASSLGGQHEQYF
cdr3_nt: TGTGCCAGCAGCCTTGGGGGGCAGCACGAGCAGTACTTC

d_call: .
v_call: TRBV21-1
j_call: TRBJ1-6
clone_size: .
cdr3_aa: CASGPLRRAEVLLLNSPLHF
cdr3_nt: TGTGCCAGTGGCCCGTTGAGGAGGGCCGAGGTCCTCCTCCTTAATTCACCCCTCCACTTT

d_call: TRBD2
v_call: TRBV7-8
j_call: TRBJ2-7
clone_size: once
cdr3_aa: CASRPLGSSGPSYEQYF
cdr3_nt: TGTGCCAGCAGACCTTTGGGTTCTAGCGGTCCCTCCTACGAGCAGTACTTC

d_call: .
v_call: TRBV10-3
j_call: TRBJ1-1
clone_size: .
cdr3_aa: CAISERGRGLSHTEAFF
cdr3_nt: TGTGCCATCAGTGAGCGAGGGAGGGGATTGTCCCACACTGAAGCTTTCTTT

d_call: .
v_call: TRBV7-2
j_call: TRBJ2-3
clone_size: .
cdr3_aa: CASSQAAWDTQYF
cdr3_nt: TGTGCCAGCAGCCAAGCTGCCTGGGATACGCAGTATTTT

d_call: .
v_call: TRBV11-2
j_call: TRBJ1-2
clone_size: .
cdr3_aa: CASSLFPANYGYTF
cdr3_nt: TGTGCCAGCAGCTTATTTCCCGCTAACTATGGCTACACCTTC

d_call: .
v_call: TRBV5-1
j_call: TRBJ2-1
clone_size: .
cdr3_aa: CASSSDLAAGEQFF
cdr3_nt: TGCGCCAGCAGTTCGGATCTCGCAGCGGGTGAGCAGTTCTTC

d_call: TRBD1
v_call: TRBV27
j_call: TRBJ2-7
clone_size: .
cdr3_aa: CASTLSGTGGGEQYF
cdr3_nt: TGTGCCAGCACCTTATCAGGGACAGGGGGCGGGGAGCAGTACTTC

d_call: .
v_call: TRBV18
j_call: TRBJ1-5
clone_size: .
cdr3_aa: CASSPFETGNQPQHF
cdr3_nt: TGTGCCAGCTCACCATTCGAAACAGGCAATCAGCCCCAGCATTTT

d_call: .
v_call: TRBV6-1
j_call: TRBJ1-5
clone_size: .
cdr3_aa: CASRPRTSNQPQHF
cdr3_nt: TGTGCCAGCAGACCCAGGACAAGCAATCAGCCCCAGCATTTT

d_call: TRBD2
v_call: TRBV7-3
j_call: TRBJ2-3
clone_size: .
cdr3_aa: CASSSDALAGGEDTQYF
cdr3_nt: TGTGCCAGCAGCTCCGACGCACTAGCGGGGGGTGAGGATACGCAGTATTTT

d_call: .
v_call: TRBV6-5
j_call: TRBJ1-3
clone_size: .
cdr3_aa: CASSPQLGNTIYF
cdr3_nt: TGTGCCAGCAGCCCACAGTTGGGAAACACCATATATTTT

d_call: .
v_call: TRBV4-1
j_call: TRBJ2-1
clone_size: .
cdr3_aa: CASSQDPTGIAAYNEQFF
cdr3_nt: TGCGCCAGCAGCCAAGACCCCACTGGGATAGCTGCGTACAATGAGCAGTTCTTC

d_call: .
v_call: TRBV5-4
j_call: TRBJ1-1
clone_size: .
cdr3_aa: CASSSGGRVNTEAFF
cdr3_nt: TGTGCCAGCAGCTCGGGGGGGAGGGTCAACACTGAAGCTTTCTTT

d_call: TRBD1
v_call: TRBV6-5
j_call: TRBJ1-1
clone_size: once
cdr3_aa: CASSYWGQGNTEAFF
cdr3_nt: TGTGCCAGCAGTTACTGGGGACAGGGGAACACTGAAGCTTTCTTT

d_call: .
v_call: TRBV5-1
j_call: TRBJ1-5
clone_size: .
cdr3_aa: CASSEGQGSNQPQHF
cdr3_nt: TGCGCCAGCAGCGAGGGGCAGGGAAGCAATCAGCCCCAGCATTTT

d_call: .
v_call: TRBV19
j_call: TRBJ1-2
clone_size: .
cdr3_aa: CASSRDTGARYGYTF
cdr3_nt: TGTGCCAGTAGCCGCGATACGGGGGCGCGGTATGGCTACACCTTC

d_call: .
v_call: TRBV13
j_call: TRBJ2-7
clone_size: .
cdr3_aa: CASSQGVLASYEQYF
cdr3_nt: TGTGCCAGCAGCCAAGGGGTACTTGCGTCCTACGAGCAGTACTTC

d_call: TRBD1
v_call: TRBV13
j_call: TRBJ2-7
clone_size: .
cdr3_aa: CASSPLGTDRNEQYF
cdr3_nt: TGTGCCAGCAGCCCCTTAGGGACAGACCGTAACGAGCAGTACTTC

d_call: TRBD1
v_call: TRBV2
j_call: TRBJ1-2
clone_size: .
cdr3_aa: CASAVRGLGYGYTF
cdr3_nt: TGTGCCAGTGCTGTAAGGGGGCTAGGCTATGGCTACACCTTC

d_call: .
v_call: TRBV28
j_call: TRBJ2-7
clone_size: .
cdr3_aa: CASSSPYEQYF
cdr3_nt: TGTGCCAGCAGCTCGCCCTACGAGCAGTACTTC

d_call: .
v_call: TRBV13
j_call: TRBJ2-7
clone_size: few
cdr3_aa: CASSPGPSSYEQYF
cdr3_nt: TGTGCCAGCAGCCCCGGACCTAGCTCCTACGAGCAGTACTTC

d_call: .
v_call: TRBV6-5
j_call: TRBJ1-2
clone_size: .
cdr3_aa: CASRPDRRYGYTF
cdr3_nt: TGTGCCAGCAGGCCCGACAGGCGCTATGGCTACACCTTC

d_call: .
v_call: TRBV5-1
j_call: TRBJ1-2
clone_size: .
cdr3_aa: CASSPGKEGYTF
cdr3_nt: TGCGCCAGTAGCCCCGGCAAGGAAGGCTACACCTTC

d_call: TRBD2
v_call: TRBV7-2
j_call: TRBJ2-1
clone_size: .
cdr3_aa: CASSFRLAGNNEQFF
cdr3_nt: TGTGCCAGCAGCTTTCGACTAGCGGGGAACAATGAGCAGTTCTTC

d_call: .
v_call: TRBV20-1
j_call: TRBJ2-3
clone_size: few
cdr3_aa: CSAPLADTQYF
cdr3_nt: TGCAGTGCACCGCTAGCAGATACGCAGTATTTT

d_call: .
v_call: TRBV30
j_call: TRBJ2-7
clone_size: .
cdr3_aa: CAWSKLSEGLEQYF
cdr3_nt: TGTGCCTGGAGCAAACTATCCGAAGGTCTCGAGCAGTACTTC